The source of this T cell receptor beta chain is a study of blood T cell repertoires in COVID-19. Study in general: Specimens from acute and convalescent COVID-19 originated in the United States, Italy and Spain. Sources were T cells, B-cell-depleted T cells, or PBMCs; the material itself was cDNA or gDNA.

Seattle researchers signed up patients amid active infection and tracked them longitudinally. The CDR3 sequence is 15 residues long. The V end was cut by 5 bases, the J end by 1 base, with 14 bases between. Per germline, CDR1 SEHNR and CDR2 FQNEAQ (reference sequence). As originally analysed: Amplification of reference gene primers provided the estimated nucleated cell counts. The protocol was immunoSEQ multiplex PCR, while the TCRdb copy is restricted to in-frame clones and leaves out a portion. V and J calls and clone size are given by that table; D and trimming were obtained from the DNA. The sample shows roughly 200,000 clones, roughly 76% of them seen only once.

The V call is TRBV7-9, the J call TRBJ2-5, with D maybe TRBD1 (5 bases). Material for sequencing was peripheral blood. The receptor's source is a woman aged 40-49 years with COVID-19, enrolled during active disease. In nucleotides, the CDR3 is TGTGCCAGCAGCCCGACAGAGGTTCCCCAAGAGACCCAGTACTTC. It encodes CASSPTEVPQETQYF.